These 25 T cell receptor beta chains were all obtained from the same sample, sequenced in a study of T cells after yellow fever vaccination. TCRdb analysed the 5' RACE reads with MiXCR anew, one entry per CDR3 protein. The sample lists approximately 510,000 distinct CDR3 sequences, about a fifth occurring once. Material: PBMCs, obtained about 21 days after the first yellow fever vaccination. These receptor sequences come from a man younger than 35 who received the YFV17D yellow fever vaccine.

This chain joins TRBV6-1 and TRBJ1-5; D is unresolved. Between the trimmed V and J ends, which lost 5 bases and 4 bases, there was a span of 12 bases. Germline-derived CDR1 and CDR2 are MNHNS and SASEGT. The CDR3 consists of 14 residues. The CDR3 spells CASSRTEANQPQHF. CDR3 DNA sequence: TGTGCCAGCAGTAGAACGGAGGCGAATCAGCCCCAGCATTTT.

This clonotype was counted many times. The chain uses TRBV7-9 and TRBJ2-1; TRBD1 matches 9 bases. V shed 5 bases, J shed 0 bases, and the junction held 2 bases outside the gene matches. This CDR3 region has 15 residues. Germline CDR1 reads SEHNR; CDR2 reads FQNEAQ (reference sequence). This chain's CDR3 is CASSPGQGSYNEQFF. CDR3 coding DNA: TGTGCCAGCAGCCCGGGACAGGGCTCCTACAATGAGCAGTTCTTC.

J is TRBJ2-1 and V is TRBV6-5; 8 bases map to TRBD1. The V segment lost 1 base and the J segment 6 bases; nucleotides outside the gene matches: 5. The CDR3 length is 15 residues. From germline, CDR1 is MNHEY and CDR2 SVGAGI. CDR3 DNA sequence: TGTGCCAGCAGTTACTGGGGCACAGGGGGCAATGAGCAGTTCTTC. This codes for CASSYWGTGGNEQFF.

This chain connects TRBV13 to TRBJ2-7; D gene ambiguous. CDR1 and CDR2 from the germline V gene are PRHDT and FYEKMQ (reference sequence). V was trimmed by 1 base and J by 3 bases, leaving 13 bases between them. The CDR3 extends over 15 amino acids. The CDR3 sequence: CASSLDRWSYYEQYF. The CDR3 nucleotides are TGTGCCAGCAGCTTAGACCGTTGGTCCTACTACGAGCAGTACTTC. The whole variable domain, remainder taken from reference TRBV13 and TRBJ2-7, is AAGVIQSPRHLIKEKRETATLKCYPIPRHDTVYWYQQGPGQDPQFLISFYEKMQSDKGSIPDRFSAQQFSDYHSELNMSSLELGDSALYFCASSLDRWSYYEQYFGPGTRLTVT.

The rearrangement uses TRBV5-1 and TRBJ2-3; maybe TRBD2 (6 bases). V was pared by 0 bases and J by 4 bases, with 15 bases between. Germline values: CDR1 SGHRS, CDR2 YFSETQ. This CDR3 spans 16 amino acids. The CDR3 region is CASSLGLGRLADTQYF. CDR3 DNA: TGCGCCAGCAGCTTGGGTCTGGGGAGGTTGGCAGATACGCAGTATTTT.

The chain is built from TRBV20-1 and TRBJ1-3; D is unresolved. The germline CDR1 and CDR2 sequences are DFQATT and SNEGSKA (reference sequence). The V and J ends lost 3 bases and 1 base respectively, with 7 bases between them. This CDR3 has 13 amino acids. The CDR3: CSASEGSGNTIYF. CDR3 DNA: TGCAGTGCTAGCGAAGGTTCTGGAAACACCATATATTTT.

The chain combines TRBV7-9 with TRBJ2-4; TRBD2 matches at 11 bases. Germline V gene lookup returns CDR1 SEHNR and CDR2 FQNEAQ (reference sequence). The V gene end was trimmed by 5 bases and the J gene end by 12 bases; junction bases not matched to a gene: 6. This CDR3 comprises 13 residues. The CDR3 loop reads CASSPTSGESQYF. CDR3 coding DNA: TGTGCCAGCAGCCCGACTAGCGGGGAAAGTCAGTACTTC.

The rearrangement uses TRBV9 and TRBJ2-1; D is ambiguous. The V and J ends lost 6 bases and 5 bases respectively, with 9 bases between them. Germline V lookup: CDR1 SGDLS, CDR2 YYNGEE. The CDR3 contains 12 residues. The CDR3 region is CASTGLDNEQFF. CDR3 nucleotide sequence: TGTGCCAGCACTGGGTTGGACAATGAGCAGTTCTTC.

This clonotype was observed a few times. This chain connects TRBV10-3 to TRBJ2-1; D might be TRBD2 (7 bases). The CDR3 has 14 amino acids. Per the germline V gene, CDR1 is ENHRY and CDR2 is SYGVKD. The V end lost 4 bases, the J end lost 7 bases, and 14 bases lay between the germline ends. In nucleotides, the CDR3 is TGTGCCATCAGTGGCCTAGAGGGGGGGAATGAGCAGTTCTTC. Its translation: CAISGLEGGNEQFF.

The V and J genes are TRBV7-2 and TRBJ2-5; maybe TRBD1 (5 bases). Looked up from germline, CDR1 is SGHTA and CDR2 is FQGNSA. V was clipped by 5 bases and J by 1 base, with 17 bases between them. CDR3 length: 16 amino acids. Here the CDR3 reads CASSPRTPLGQETQYF. The CDR3 DNA reads TGTGCCAGCAGCCCTAGGACACCCCTAGGCCAAGAGACCCAGTACTTC.

This clonotype turned up a few times. The rearrangement links TRBV24-1 to TRBJ2-2, with 7 bases identical to TRBD1. V dropped 1 base and J dropped 5; count of bases not matched to a gene: 9. The CDR3 is made up of 17 amino acids. Germline CDR1 and CDR2: KGHDR and SFDVKD. CDR3 region: CATSDFGREGATGELFF. In nucleotides, the CDR3 is TGTGCCACCAGTGATTTCGGTAGAGAGGGGGCGACCGGGGAGCTGTTTTTT.

The CDR3 DNA is TGTGCCAGCTTGGGCCGGTCAGATACGCAGTATTTT. This codes for CASLGRSDTQYF. The V and J genes are TRBV7-9 and TRBJ2-3; D is unresolved. This CDR3 contains 12 residues. The germline CDR1 and CDR2 sequences are SEHNR and FQNEAQ (reference sequence). The V gene lost 8 bases and the J gene lost 4 bases, with 10 bases spanning the gap. Full variable domain (rest looked up from reference TRBV7-9 and TRBJ2-3): DTGVSQNPRHKITKRGQNVTFRCDPISEHNRLYWYRQTLGQGPEFLTYFQNEAQLEKSRLLSDRFSAERPKGSFSTLEIQRTEQGDSAMYLCASLGRSDTQYFGPGTRLTVL.

This chain links TRBV7-9 with TRBJ2-5; the D gene is possibly TRBD1 (5 bases). The germline V and J ends were trimmed by 6 bases and 4 bases, with 9 bases remaining between them. CDR1 and CDR2 (germline): SEHNR, FQNEAQ (reference sequence). This CDR3 is 12 amino acids long. Here the CDR3 reads CASRPGIETQYF. In DNA form, the CDR3 reads TGTGCCAGCAGGCCAGGGATAGAGACCCAGTACTTC.

The chain carries TRBV30 and TRBJ1-2; 7 positions match TRBD1. The CDR3 extends over 13 amino acids. Germline V gene sequence: CDR1 GTSNPN, CDR2 SVGIG (reference sequence). The CDR3: CAYIPGQRAEYTF. CDR3 DNA: TGTGCTTATATCCCGGGACAGAGGGCCGAGTACACCTTC. The full variable domain, in which reference TRBV30 and TRBJ1-2 provide the parts outside the CDR3, is SQTIHQWPATLVQPVGSPLSLECTVEGTSNPNLYWYRQAAGRGLQLLFYSVGIGQISSEVPQNLSASRPQDRQFILSSKKLLLSDSGFYLCAYIPGQRAEYTFGSGTRLTVV.

The chain couples TRBV5-1 to TRBJ1-1; 10 positions match TRBD1. Germline V lookup: CDR1 SGHRS, CDR2 YFSETQ. The CDR3 runs to 15 residues. With 4 bases clipped from V and 4 bases from J, the junction kept 7 bases outside the gene matches. The DNA for the CDR3 is TGCGCCAGCAGCCTGGGACAGGGGAGGGGCACTGAAGCTTTCTTT. Protein sequence: CASSLGQGRGTEAFF.

The chain has TRBV7-2 and TRBJ2-3; possible D gene TRBD2, 6 bases. The germline gives CDR1 SGHTA, CDR2 FQGNSA. Trimming shortened V by 1 base and J by 7 bases, and 15 bases separated the two germline ends. This CDR3 contains 15 residues. The CDR3 spells CASSLVWRGSNTQYF. The CDR3 coding sequence is TGTGCCAGCAGCTTAGTCTGGCGGGGCTCGAATACGCAGTATTTT.

This chain's CDR3 is CASSQDWTSGGAPGELFF. For the CDR3, the DNA is TGCGCCAGCAGCCAAGATTGGACTAGCGGGGGGGCCCCCGGGGAGCTGTTTTTT. The chain uses TRBV4-3 and TRBJ2-2, with TRBD2 identical over 15 bases. V shed 0 bases, J shed 6 bases, and the junction held 5 bases outside the gene matches. CDR3 size: 18 residues. Germline assignment: CDR1 LGHNA and CDR2 YSLEER.

The chain uses TRBV18 and TRBJ2-3; D might be TRBD1 (6 bases). Germline V lookup: CDR1 KGHSH, CDR2 LQKENI. The CDR3 sequence is 15 residues long. The ends were cut back, 1 base at V and 3 bases at J, with 11 bases in the middle. CDR3 amino acids: CASSPRDTLTDTQYF. DNA of the CDR3: TGTGCCAGCTCACCACGGGACACCTTGACAGATACGCAGTATTTT.

The chain uses TRBV27 and TRBJ2-7; 9 nucleotides match TRBD2. There are 14 residues in the CDR3. V lost 6 bases, J lost 0 bases, and 3 bases stayed unmatched. CDR1 and CDR2 (germline): MNHEY, SMNVEV (reference sequence). CDR3 protein: CASRYSGSSYEQYF. CDR3 DNA: TGTGCCAGCAGATATAGCGGGAGCTCCTACGAGCAGTACTTC.

This clonotype was observed a few times. The chain has TRBV7-9 and TRBJ2-4; maybe TRBD2 (5 bases). Germline CDR1 reads SEHNR; CDR2 reads FQNEAQ (reference sequence). V lost 1 base, J lost 0 bases, and 10 bases lay in between. The CDR3 loop spans 16 amino acids. The DNA of the CDR3 is TGTGCCAGCAGCTTAGGGGGTGGACTAGCCAAAAACATTCAGTACTTC. This sequence encodes CASSLGGGLAKNIQYF.

There are a few counts of this clonotype. J is TRBJ1-3 and V is TRBV5-5, with no clear D. The length of the CDR3 is 16 residues. CDR1 is SGHKS, CDR2 YYEKEE, per germline (reference sequence). V gave up 4 bases and J gave up 0 bases, with 14 bases separating them. Here the CDR3 DNA reads TGTGCCAGCAGCCCCTGGATCGCGAGCTCTGGAAACACCATATATTTT. Its translation: CASSPWIASSGNTIYF.

About this clonotype itself: At one boundary the junction diverges from the germline segment, which might be a read error. The V call is TRBV10-3, the J call TRBJ2-7, with 7 bases aligning to TRBD1. Germline assignment: CDR1 ENHRY and CDR2 SYGVKD. The CDR3 length is 17 residues. The DNA for the CDR3 is TGTGCCATCAGTGCCGTCAGACAGGGCCACCTCTCCTACGAGCTGTACTTC. It specifies CAISAVRQGHLSYELYF.

This clonotype came up a few times. The chain has TRBV7-9 and TRBJ2-7; 9 bases line up with TRBD1. The trim removed 5 bases at V and 0 bases at J, leaving 11 bases unmatched. This CDR3 has 17 residues. CDR1 and CDR2 from the germline V gene are SEHNR and FQNEAQ (reference sequence). The DNA for the CDR3 is TGTGCCAGCAGCCAATCCACAGGGGGCTGGAGCTCCTACGAGCAGTACGTC. It translates to CASSQSTGGWSSYEQYV.

The rearrangement uses TRBV5-6 and TRBJ1-2, with D tentatively TRBD1 (6 bases). V lost 1 base to trimming and J lost 3 bases, with 10 bases between them. Germline CDR1 is SGHDT and CDR2 is YYEEEE. The CDR3 runs 14 residues. CDR3 in DNA: TGTGCCAGCAGCTTGAGGACAGTCCACTATGGCTACACCTTC. Residues: CASSLRTVHYGYTF.

The V gene is TRBV20-1, the J gene TRBJ2-2; tentatively, D is TRBD2 (5 bases). The CDR3 consists of 14 residues. V shed 0 bases and J shed 4 bases, with 9 bases lying between them. Germline loops: CDR1 DFQATT, CDR2 SNEGSKA (reference sequence). The CDR3 loop is CSARDRESTGELFF. CDR3 sequence (DNA): TGCAGTGCTAGAGATCGGGAAAGCACCGGGGAGCTGTTTTTT.